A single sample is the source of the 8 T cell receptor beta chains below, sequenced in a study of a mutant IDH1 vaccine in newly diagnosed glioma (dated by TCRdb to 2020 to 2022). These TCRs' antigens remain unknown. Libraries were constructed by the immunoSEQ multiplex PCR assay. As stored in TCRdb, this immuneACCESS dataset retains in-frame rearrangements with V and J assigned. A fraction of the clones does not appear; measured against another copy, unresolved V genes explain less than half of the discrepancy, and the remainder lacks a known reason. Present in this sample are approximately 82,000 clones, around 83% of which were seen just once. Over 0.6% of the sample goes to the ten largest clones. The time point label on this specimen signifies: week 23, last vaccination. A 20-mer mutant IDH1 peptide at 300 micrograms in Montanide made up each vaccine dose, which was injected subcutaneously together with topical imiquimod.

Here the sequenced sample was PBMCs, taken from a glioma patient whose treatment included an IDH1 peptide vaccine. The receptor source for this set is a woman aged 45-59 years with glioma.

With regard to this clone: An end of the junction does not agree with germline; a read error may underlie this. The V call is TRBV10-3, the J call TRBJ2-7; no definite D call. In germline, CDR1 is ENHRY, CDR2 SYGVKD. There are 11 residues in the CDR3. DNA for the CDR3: TGTGCCAGCAGTTACGATGAGGAGCAGTACTTC. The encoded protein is CASSYDEEQYF.

The CDR3 DNA reads TGCGCCAGCAGCTTGGGGACAGGGTCGGGAAACACCATATATTTT. The encoded protein is CASSLGTGSGNTIYF. This sequence joins TRBV5-1 and TRBJ1-3; 8 positions match TRBD1. This CDR3 has 15 residues. Germline lookup yields CDR1 SGHRS and CDR2 YFSETQ. V lost 0 bases to trimming and J lost 4 bases; unmatched junction nucleotides: 3. Full variable domain (missing parts from reference TRBV5-1 and TRBJ1-3): KAGVTQTPRYLIKTRGQQVTLSCSPISGHRSVSWYQQTPGQGLQFLFEYFSETQRNKGNFPGRFSGRQFSNSRSEMNVSTLELGDSALYLCASSLGTGSGNTIYFGEGSWLTVV.

The CDR3 DNA is TGCGCCAGCAGCTTTCAGGGCAGTAGGGACACTGAAGCTTTCTTT. Protein sequence: CASSFQGSRDTEAFF. The J gene is TRBJ1-1, the V gene TRBV5-1, with D perhaps matching TRBD1 (5 bases). Germline lookup yields CDR1 SGHRS and CDR2 YFSETQ. This CDR3 has 15 amino acids. The V end was cut by 2 bases, the J end by 3 bases, with 14 bases between.

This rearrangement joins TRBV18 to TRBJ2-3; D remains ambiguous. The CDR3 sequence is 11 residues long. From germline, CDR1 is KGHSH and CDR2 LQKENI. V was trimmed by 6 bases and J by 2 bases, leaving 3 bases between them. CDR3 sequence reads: CASSNTDTQYF. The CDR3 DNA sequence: TGTGCCAGCTCCAACACAGATACGCAGTATTTT.

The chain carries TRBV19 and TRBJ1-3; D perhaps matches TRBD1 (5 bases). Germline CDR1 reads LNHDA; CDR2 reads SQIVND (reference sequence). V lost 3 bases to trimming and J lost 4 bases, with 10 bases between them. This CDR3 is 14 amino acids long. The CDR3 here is CASSMGVGGNTIYF. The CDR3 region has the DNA TGTGCCAGTAGTATGGGGGTAGGAGGAAACACCATATATTTT. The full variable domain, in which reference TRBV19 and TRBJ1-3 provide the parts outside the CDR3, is DGGITQSPKYLFRKEGQNVTLSCEQNLNHDAMYWYRQDPGQGLRLIYYSQIVNDFQKGDIAEGYSVSREKKESFPLTVTSAQKNPTAFYLCASSMGVGGNTIYFGEGSWLTVV.

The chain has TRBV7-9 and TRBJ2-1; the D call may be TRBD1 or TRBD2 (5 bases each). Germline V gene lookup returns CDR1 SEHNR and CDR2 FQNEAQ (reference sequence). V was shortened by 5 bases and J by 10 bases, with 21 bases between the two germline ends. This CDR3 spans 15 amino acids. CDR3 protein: CASSPRGPPNTEQFF. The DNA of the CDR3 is TGTGCCAGCAGCCCACGGGGCCCTCCTAATACGGAGCAGTTCTTC. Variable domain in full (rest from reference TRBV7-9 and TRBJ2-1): DTGVSQNPRHKITKRGQNVTFRCDPISEHNRLYWYRQTLGQGPEFLTYFQNEAQLEKSRLLSDRFSAERPKGSFSTLEIQRTEQGDSAMYLCASSPRGPPNTEQFFGPGTRLTVL.

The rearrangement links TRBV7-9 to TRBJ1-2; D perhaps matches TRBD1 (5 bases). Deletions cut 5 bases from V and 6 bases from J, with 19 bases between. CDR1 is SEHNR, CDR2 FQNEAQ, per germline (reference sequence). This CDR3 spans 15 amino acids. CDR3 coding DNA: TGTGCCAGCAGCCTTGCCGGTGGGGGGTATGATGGCTACACCTTC. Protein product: CASSLAGGGYDGYTF.

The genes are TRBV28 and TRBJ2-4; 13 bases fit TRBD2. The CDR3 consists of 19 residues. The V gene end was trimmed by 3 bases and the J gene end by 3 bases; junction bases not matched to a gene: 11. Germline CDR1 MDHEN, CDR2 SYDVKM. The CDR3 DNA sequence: TGTGCCAGCAGTTTGAAACTAGCGGGAGGGCTTGGGGGCAAAAACATTCAGTACTTC. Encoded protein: CASSLKLAGGLGGKNIQYF.